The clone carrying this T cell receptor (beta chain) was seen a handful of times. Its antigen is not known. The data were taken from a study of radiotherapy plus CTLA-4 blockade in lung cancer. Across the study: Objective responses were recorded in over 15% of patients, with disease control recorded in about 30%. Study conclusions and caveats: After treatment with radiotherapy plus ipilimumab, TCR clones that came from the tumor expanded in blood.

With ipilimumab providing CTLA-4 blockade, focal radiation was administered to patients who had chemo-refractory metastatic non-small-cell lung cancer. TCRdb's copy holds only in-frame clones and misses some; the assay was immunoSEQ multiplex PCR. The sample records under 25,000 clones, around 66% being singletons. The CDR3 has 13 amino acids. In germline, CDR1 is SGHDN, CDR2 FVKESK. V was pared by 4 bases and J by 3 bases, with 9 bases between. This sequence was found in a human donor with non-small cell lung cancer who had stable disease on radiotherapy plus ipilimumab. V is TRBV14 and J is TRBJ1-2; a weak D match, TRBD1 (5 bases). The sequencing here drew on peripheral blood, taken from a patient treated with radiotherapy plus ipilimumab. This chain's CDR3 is CASSPGTDYGYTF. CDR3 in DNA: TGTGCCAGCAGCCCCGGGACGGACTATGGCTACACCTTC.